The rows below give T cell receptor beta chains drawn from one sample of a study of cytomegalovirus exposure and HLA in healthy donors. TCRdb keeps only in-frame clones here, not all; method: immunoSEQ multiplex PCR. In the table there are more than 110,000 clones, around 82% of which are singletons. Material for sequencing was PBMCs. Receptors were obtained from a man in his forties in good health and CMV-seropositive. Both conserved end residues are part of each CDR3. The D gene is left open where the match is weak. For some rows the clone size is stated as once, few or many, or as a class when expanded; others skip it.

j_gene,v_gene,abundance,len,d_gene,CDR3aa,CDR3nt
TRBJ2-6,TRBV18,-,17,-,CASSSQTSTTGANVLTF,TGTGCCAGCTCATCTCAAACCTCCACAACCGGGGCCAACGTCCTGACTTTC
TRBJ2-1,TRBV6-6,-,16,TRBD2,CASSLRTSGSYNEQFF,TGTGCCAGCAGTTTGAGGACTAGCGGGAGTTACAATGAGCAGTTCTTC
TRBJ2-3,TRBV10-1,once,18,-,CASSESYAGLAHTDTQYF,TGCGCCAGCAGTGAGTCCTACGCGGGACTTGCCCACACAGATACGCAGTATTTT
TRBJ1-1,TRBV2,-,15,TRBD1,CASSADRTGSTEAFF,TGTGCCAGCAGTGCCGACCGGACAGGAAGCACTGAAGCTTTCTTT
TRBJ2-1,TRBV5-1,-,15,TRBD2,CASSLSGLAGNEQFF,TGCGCCAGCAGCCTCTCGGGACTAGCCGGCAATGAGCAGTTCTTC
TRBJ2-1,TRBV7-2,-,15,TRBD2,CASSFSGGFYNEQFF,TGTGCCAGCAGTTTTAGCGGGGGATTCTACAATGAGCAGTTCTTC
TRBJ1-4,TRBV4-1,few,16,TRBD1,CASSPGQGATNEKLFF,TGCGCCAGCAGCCCCGGACAGGGCGCAACTAATGAAAAACTGTTTTTT
TRBJ2-7,TRBV27,once,14,TRBD2,CASSPAGVNYEQYF,TGTGCCAGCAGCCCAGCGGGAGTCAACTACGAGCAGTACTTC
TRBJ1-6,TRBV15,-,16,TRBD1,CATSRDQGAKNSPLHF,TGTGCCACCAGCAGAGATCAGGGGGCGAAAAATTCACCCCTCCACTTT
TRBJ1-5,TRBV7-2,medium-sized,8,-,CASLPQHF,TGTGCCAGCCTACCCCAGCATTTT
TRBJ2-5,TRBV14,-,19,TRBD2,CASSHPPRGLAGGQETQYF,TGTGCCAGCAGCCACCCCCCTAGGGGACTAGCGGGGGGACAAGAGACCCAGTACTTC
TRBJ1-3,TRBV7-9,-,18,-,CASSLNRPEVTSGNTIYF,TGTGCCAGCAGCTTAAACCGTCCGGAGGTCACCTCTGGAAACACCATATATTTT
TRBJ2-6,TRBV29-1,-,14,-,CSVAVSPGANVLTF,TGCAGCGTTGCAGTTTCGCCGGGGGCCAACGTCCTGACTTTC
TRBJ1-6,TRBV29-1,few,13,-,CSVGQGSDSPLHF,TGCAGCGTTGGGCAGGGAAGCGATTCACCCCTCCACTTT
TRBJ2-2,TRBV9,few,17,-,CASSVVWDSGSTGELFF,TGTGCCAGCAGCGTAGTTTGGGATTCGGGGTCCACCGGGGAGCTGTTTTTT
TRBJ1-4,TRBV10-3,-,19,-,CAISFLNGTLGRTNEKLFF,TGTGCCATCAGTTTCCTGAACGGGACCCTAGGGAGGACTAATGAAAAACTGTTTTTT
TRBJ1-1,TRBV4-3,-,14,TRBD1,CASSKGQANTEAFF,TGCGCCAGCAGCAAAGGACAGGCGAACACTGAAGCTTTCTTT